This record concerns one T cell receptor (beta chain) sequence. This entry comes from a study of OX40 agonist ivuxolimab in advanced cancers. About the research overall: With a range of roughly 23 to 79, age averaged roughly 60 years, and about 80% were male.

The method was immunoSEQ multiplex PCR; TCRdb's version includes in-frame clones alone and lacks a portion of them. The repertoire consists of about 62,000 clones, with 84% occurring once and the leading ten covering 2% to 3%. Baseline was the first blood sampling point, followed by cycle 4 day 1 and cycle 7 day 1. This CDR3 spans 13 amino acids. Trimming pared 4 bases from V and 3 bases from J, leaving 10 bases between. Germline CDR1 SNHLY, CDR2 FYNNEI. Sequencing used CD4+ or CD8+ T cells sorted from blood, obtained in a trial of the OX40 agonist ivuxolimab. This receptor was obtained from an adult with an advanced solid tumor such as melanoma, head and neck, liver or kidney cancer. The chain combines TRBV2 with TRBJ2-7; D is possibly TRBD1 (6 bases). CDR3 coding DNA: TGTGCCAGCAGTGGCCCAGGGGACTACGAGCAGTACTTC. It translates to CASSGPGDYEQYF.